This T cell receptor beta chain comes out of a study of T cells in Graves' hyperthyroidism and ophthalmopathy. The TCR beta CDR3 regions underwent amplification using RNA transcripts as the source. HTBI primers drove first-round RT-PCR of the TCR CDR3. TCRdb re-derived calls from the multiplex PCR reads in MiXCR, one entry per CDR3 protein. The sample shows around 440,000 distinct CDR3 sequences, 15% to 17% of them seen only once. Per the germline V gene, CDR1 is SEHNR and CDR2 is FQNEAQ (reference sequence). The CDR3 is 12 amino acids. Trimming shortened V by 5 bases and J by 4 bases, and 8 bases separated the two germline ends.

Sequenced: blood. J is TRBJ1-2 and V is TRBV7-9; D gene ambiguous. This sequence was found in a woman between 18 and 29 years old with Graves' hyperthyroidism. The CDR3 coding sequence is TGTGCCAGCAGCCCCCCGAGCTATGGCTACACCTTC. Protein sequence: CASSPPSYGYTF.